Detailed here is one TCR beta chain. The antigen is unknown. CDR1 and CDR2 (germline): SNHLY, FYNNEI. The CDR3 has 15 residues. V lost 4 bases and J 6 bases, leaving 15 bases between the germline ends. This sample was included in a study of shared clonotypes between healthy human individuals. Study-wide findings and caveats: Sharing of clonotypes among donors was expected to vary with sequencing depth.

Free of recent acute infections or vaccinations, the donors were healthy HIV-negative adults. The table came from immunoSEQ multiplex PCR; TCRdb's copy has only in-frame clones and leaves some out. This sample has some 1,100,000 clones, with about 80% found just once. Sequencing used memory CD4+ T cells from PBMCs. As for subset: CD45RA-negative fraction. This chain links TRBV2 with TRBJ2-2; D is undetermined. This TCR was sampled from a man aged 18-30 years in good health. Some clones in this sample may be carry-over from other donors' samples. CDR3 bases: TGTGCCAGCAGTGTACACGTTCTGCCGGCCGGGGAGCTGTTTTTT. Translation gives CASSVHVLPAGELFF.